This is a list of T cell receptor beta chains from one sample in a study of T cell responses to AZD1222 COVID-19 vaccine. Repertoires were generated with immunoSEQ multiplex PCR, while TCRdb's copy carries only in-frame clones and drops some. This sample has about 180,000 clones, with about 86% found just once. The sequencing here drew on peripheral blood, taken 28 days after the second AZD1222 dose. These receptors originate from an adult who received the AZD1222 COVID-19 vaccine. CDR3s include the opening cysteine and the closing phenylalanine or tryptophan. The D gene is left open where the match is weak. Expanded clones get a size class; other rows say once, few or many, or leave the size out.

v_call	clone_size	j_call	d_call	cdr3_nt	cdr3_aa
TRBV19	NA	TRBJ2-3	TRBD2	TGTGCCAGTAGTCCCCGGACTAGCGGAAGACGCACAGATACGCAGTATTTT	CASSPRTSGRRTDTQYF
TRBV3-1/TRBV3-2	NA	TRBJ2-7	NA	TGTGCCAGCAGCCAAGATTGGCTAGCTTCCAACGAGCAGTACTTC	CASSQDWLASNEQYF
TRBV3-1/TRBV3-2	NA	TRBJ1-4	NA	TGTGCCAGCAGCCCGGGACGGACAGCAACTAATGAAAAACTGTTTTTT	CASSPGRTATNEKLFF
TRBV11-2	NA	TRBJ2-1	TRBD2	TGTGCCAGCAGCCCGCGGGGGGGCCAGTCCAATGAGCAGTTCTTC	CASSPRGGQSNEQFF
TRBV14	NA	TRBJ1-1	NA	TGTGCCAGCAGCCAACTAAAACAGGGATTACACACTGAAGCTTTCTTT	CASSQLKQGLHTEAFF
TRBV4-2	NA	TRBJ1-5	NA	TGTGCCAGCAGCCAAGTACAGGGAGGGGCTCAGCCCCAGCATTTT	CASSQVQGGAQPQHF
TRBV15	NA	TRBJ1-5	NA	TGTGCCACCAGCAGAGATAGTCGTTTAGGGGTCGATCAGCCCCAGCATTTT	CATSRDSRLGVDQPQHF
TRBV20-1	NA	TRBJ2-1	TRBD1	TGCAGTGCCCAAGGACAGGGGGGGCAGTTCTTC	CSAQGQGGQFF
TRBV18	NA	TRBJ2-5	NA	TGTGCCAGCTCACCAGAGACGGGAAGAGAGACCCAGTACTTC	CASSPETGRETQYF
TRBV5-4	NA	TRBJ1-2	NA	TGTGCCAGCAGCTCAACCGGGATTCCGGTGAACGGCTACACCTTC	CASSSTGIPVNGYTF
TRBV7-2	once	TRBJ1-1	TRBD1	TGTGCCAGCAGCCTAGACAGGGTCACTGAAGCTTTCTTT	CASSLDRVTEAFF
TRBV29-1	once	TRBJ2-7	TRBD1	TGCAGCGTTGGTTTGACAGGGGGGGACGAGCAGTACTTC	CSVGLTGGDEQYF
TRBV7-9	NA	TRBJ2-5	TRBD2	TGTGCCAGCAGCCTAGCGGGGGGAATCCAAGAGACCCAGTACTTC	CASSLAGGIQETQYF
TRBV7-8	NA	TRBJ1-3	TRBD1	TGTGCCAGCAGCCCCAGGGGACAGGGGGCCACCATATATTTT	CASSPRGQGATIYF
TRBV30	NA	TRBJ2-1	NA	TGTGCCTGGAGTGTAGCCTACAGGGTACTCAAAAATGAGCAGTTCTTC	CAWSVAYRVLKNEQFF
TRBV6-2/TRBV6-3	NA	TRBJ2-1	NA	TGTGCCAGCAGTTACGAAACAGGAGGACTCAATGAGCAGTTCTTC	CASSYETGGLNEQFF
TRBV14	few	TRBJ2-2	NA	TGTGCCAGCAGCCACAGGGGGAACACCGGGGAGCTGTTTTTT	CASSHRGNTGELFF
TRBV7-9	NA	TRBJ1-4	NA	TGTGCCAGCAGCTTAGCGGTACAGCATGAAAAACTGTTTTTT	CASSLAVQHEKLFF
TRBV7-9	NA	TRBJ2-7	NA	TGTGCCAGCAGCTTAGACTACTTCGAGCAGTACTTC	CASSLDYFEQYF
TRBV30	NA	TRBJ1-5	NA	TGTGCCTGGAGTACGGCGGTGGGGCAGCCCCAGCATTTT	CAWSTAVGQPQHF
TRBV5-1	once	TRBJ1-3	TRBD1	TGCGCCAGCAGCGGGGGGACAGGGGCTGGAAACACCATATATTTT	CASSGGTGAGNTIYF
TRBV5-5	NA	TRBJ2-6	NA	TGTGCCAGCAGGGGCGGGACTCCAACTGGGGCCAACGTCCTGACTTTC	CASRGGTPTGANVLTF
TRBV9	once	TRBJ2-2	TRBD2	TGTGCCAGCAGCGACGGGGGGTATGGCACCGGGGAGCTGTTTTTT	CASSDGGYGTGELFF
TRBV12-2	NA	TRBJ2-1	NA	TGTGCAAGTCGCTTAGGTACCAATTTGAGCGGGCCTTACAATGAGCAGTTCTTC	CASRLGTNLSGPYNEQFF
TRBV18	NA	TRBJ1-6	TRBD1	TGTGCCAGCTCGGCAGGGGGGAATTCACCCCTCCACTTT	CASSAGGNSPLHF
TRBV5-1	NA	TRBJ2-7	NA	TGCGCCAGCAGCTTGGATCAGGGGGGGCAGTACTTC	CASSLDQGGQYF
TRBV29-1	NA	TRBJ2-5	TRBD1	TGCAGCGTTACGCAGACAGGGGACGGGACCCAGTACTTC	CSVTQTGDGTQYF
TRBV7-2	NA	TRBJ2-3	TRBD2	TGTGCCAGCAGCTTAGTAGCTAGCGGGGGGGTGACAGATACGCAGTATTTT	CASSLVASGGVTDTQYF
TRBV19	NA	TRBJ1-5	NA	TGTGCCAGTATTCGAGGGGCGGGAAAGGACAGCCGCGATAGGGCCCTTAGCAATCAGCCCCAGCATTTT	CASIRGAGKDSRDRALSNQPQHF
TRBV10-3	NA	TRBJ1-2	TRBD1	TGTGCCATTATGACAGGGGGCGAATCTGGCTACACCTTC	CAIMTGGESGYTF
TRBV11-2	NA	TRBJ1-5	NA	TGTGCCAGCAGCTTAGGGAGGGCCCAACAGCCCCAGCATTTT	CASSLGRAQQPQHF
TRBV9	once	TRBJ2-2	NA	TGTGCCAGCAGCGTAGCAGCTAGCGTCCCGAACACCGGGGAGCTGTTTTTT	CASSVAASVPNTGELFF
TRBV6-1	NA	TRBJ1-4	NA	TGTGCCAGCAGTGACACGGGAGCCAGAGTCGAAAAACTGTTTTTT	CASSDTGARVEKLFF
TRBV29-1	NA	TRBJ1-2	NA	TGCAGCGTTGCACTTCCACAGACTACTATTGGCTACACCTTC	CSVALPQTTIGYTF
TRBV4-3	NA	TRBJ1-6	NA	TGCGCCAGCAGCCAACGGAATTCACCCCTCCACTTT	CASSQRNSPLHF
TRBV27	NA	TRBJ2-1	NA	TGTGCCAGCATGGTCTCAGGGAGGTGGGAAAATGAGCAGTTCTTC	CASMVSGRWENEQFF
TRBV18	NA	TRBJ2-1	NA	TGTGCCAGCTCACCGCCCTCTGTCAATGAGCAGTTCTTC	CASSPPSVNEQFF
TRBV6-1	NA	TRBJ1-5	NA	TGTGCCAGCAGTGAAGCCCCCTCTCCCAATCAGCCCCAGCATTTT	CASSEAPSPNQPQHF
TRBV3-1/TRBV3-2	NA	TRBJ2-2	NA	TGTGCCAGCAGCCAAGATAGGGGAGGTACCGGGGAGCTGTTTTTT	CASSQDRGGTGELFF
TRBV10-2	NA	TRBJ1-1	TRBD1	TGCGCCAGCCGACAGGGGCTCACTGAAGCTTTCTTT	CASRQGLTEAFF
TRBV7-3	NA	TRBJ1-2	NA	TGTGCCAGCAGGCCGCAAGGGGGTCCAGGCGACTATGGCTACACCTTC	CASRPQGGPGDYGYTF
TRBV28	once	TRBJ1-4	NA	TGTGCCAGCAGTTTAGGTCAGCTCGCAACTAATGAAAAACTGTTTTTT	CASSLGQLATNEKLFF
TRBV6-2/TRBV6-3	NA	TRBJ2-3	NA	TGTGCCAGCAGCTCCTTGAGAGATACGCAGTATTTT	CASSSLRDTQYF
TRBV30	NA	TRBJ1-3	NA	TGTGCCTGGGGACAGAGTGGAAACACCATATATTTT	CAWGQSGNTIYF
TRBV11-1	NA	TRBJ2-7	NA	TGTGCCAGCAGCCCCTCATTCGGGGCCCTCTCCTACGAGCAGTACTTC	CASSPSFGALSYEQYF
TRBV4-1	NA	TRBJ2-3	TRBD2	TGCGCCAGCAGCCAATTAAGGACTAGCGGGGGGGACCCGACAGATACGCAGTATTTT	CASSQLRTSGGDPTDTQYF
TRBV11-3	NA	TRBJ1-3	TRBD1	TGTGCCAGCAGCTTGGACAGGAGAATCTCTGGAAACACCATATATTTT	CASSLDRRISGNTIYF
TRBV28	NA	TRBJ1-1	TRBD1	TGTGCCAGCAGTTTATCGACAGGGGTGAACACTGAAGCTTTCTTT	CASSLSTGVNTEAFF
TRBV30	NA	TRBJ2-7	TRBD2	TGTGCCCGGGGCGGGGGAGGCGAGCAGTACTTC	CARGGGGEQYF
TRBV2	NA	TRBJ1-5	NA	TGTGCCAGCAGTGAAGACCGGGCTGGGCAGCCCCAGCATTTT	CASSEDRAGQPQHF
TRBV12-3/TRBV12-4	NA	TRBJ1-2	NA	TGTGCCAGCAGTTTAGAGGACCTCTATGGCTACACCTTC	CASSLEDLYGYTF